These 17 T cell receptor beta chains share one sample of origin, sequenced in a study of T-cell reconstitution after alpha-beta-depleted transplantation in children. Library preparation (for TCRbeta) was performed with unique molecular identifiers. TCRdb re-called the PCR reads with MiXCR, one entry per CDR3 protein. Here the sample spans about 1,000,000 distinct CDR3 sequences, about 29% being singletons. The sequenced sample was PBMCs, mostly from graft donor cells, obtained 360 days after TCRalphabeta/CD19-depleted stem cell transplant. The receptor source for this set is a boy in the first two years of life who had a stem cell transplant for SCID, so the T cells may come from the graft donor.

The chain links TRBV2 to TRBJ1-1, with D uncertain. Per germline, CDR1 SNHLY and CDR2 FYNNEI. The ends were cut back, 4 bases at V and 3 bases at J, with 9 bases in the middle. The CDR3 spans 13 residues. The DNA of the CDR3 is TGTGCCAGCAGTGGCACGGGCCACACTGAAGCTTTCTTT. Protein: CASSGTGHTEAFF.

This clonotype showed up just a few times. V usage is TRBV11-1 and J usage is TRBJ2-1, with unresolved D. Trimming pared 4 bases from V and 3 bases from J, leaving 13 bases between. The CDR3 has 15 residues. The germline gives CDR1 SGHAT, CDR2 FQDESV (reference sequence). The CDR3 region is CASSSDTHRYNEQFF. The CDR3 region has the DNA TGTGCCAGCAGCTCCGACACTCATCGCTACAATGAGCAGTTCTTC.

V usage is TRBV12-5 and J usage is TRBJ2-1; D gene unclear. Trimming removed 0 bases from V and 0 bases from J, with 9 bases in between. Germline loops: CDR1 LGHNT, CDR2 FRNRAP. This CDR3 has 16 amino acids. CDR3 DNA sequence: TGTGCTAGTGGTTTGGTACAGCAGGTCTCCTACAATGAGCAGTTCTTC. This codes for CASGLVQQVSYNEQFF. Combining the CDR3 with reference TRBV12-5 and TRBJ2-1 gives the whole variable domain DARVTQTPRHKVTEMGQEVTMRCQPILGHNTVFWYRQTMMQGLELLAYFRNRAPLDDSGMPKDRFSAEMPDATLATLKIQPSEPRDSAVYFCASGLVQQVSYNEQFFGPGTRLTVL.

This clonotype was observed a few times. The CDR3 coding sequence is TGCAGTGCTAGCAAGGGGAACACTGAAGCTTTCTTT. Its translation: CSASKGNTEAFF. The J gene is TRBJ1-1, the V gene TRBV20-1; D unclear. The CDR3 sequence is 12 residues long. CDR1 is DFQATT and CDR2 is SNEGSKA in the germline V gene (reference sequence). V dropped 3 bases and J dropped 1 base, with 6 bases sitting between them.

The J gene is TRBJ2-1, the V gene TRBV7-8, with 12 positions matching TRBD2. CDR3 size: 20 residues. CDR1 is SGHVS, CDR2 FQNEAQ, per germline. V lost 5 bases to trimming and J lost 2 bases; unmatched junction nucleotides: 16. CDR3 nucleotides: TGTGCCAGCAGCGCCCGACTAGCGGGGGACCTGACCTTCCCCTACAATGAGCAGTTCTTC. Protein sequence: CASSARLAGDLTFPYNEQFF.

At least ten counts were recorded for this clonotype. The CDR3 coding sequence is TGTGCCAGCAGCGTCGGACTAGCCGGTGAGCAGTTCTTC. Encoded protein: CASSVGLAGEQFF. The chain links TRBV9 to TRBJ2-1; the match to TRBD2 covers 8 bases. Looked up from germline, CDR1 is SGDLS and CDR2 is YYNGEE. The CDR3 loop spans 13 amino acids. The V gene end was trimmed by 2 bases and the J gene end by 9 bases; junction bases not matched to a gene: 4.

The chain combines TRBV10-3 with TRBJ1-3, with a possible D match to TRBD1 (6 bases). The V gene lost 6 bases and the J gene lost 3 bases, with 6 bases spanning the gap. This CDR3 has 12 residues. CDR1 and CDR2 (germline): ENHRY, SYGVKD. CDR3 DNA sequence: TGTGCCATCAGACAGGGTGGAAACACCATATATTTT. Amino acid sequence: CAIRQGGNTIYF.

This chain uses TRBV5-6 with TRBJ1-3, with a weak D call TRBD1 (5 bases). The CDR3 sequence is 17 residues long. The V end was cut by 2 bases, the J end by 4 bases, with 19 bases between. CDR1 is SGHDT, CDR2 YYEEEE, per germline. This chain's CDR3 is CASSLYTAGTAGNTIYF. The CDR3 DNA reads as TGTGCCAGCAGCTTATACACGGCCGGGACCGCCGGAAACACCATATATTTT.

This chain connects TRBV24-1 to TRBJ2-1; tentative D call: TRBD2 (5 bases). Germline V CDR1 and CDR2: KGHDR, SFDVKD. The CDR3 contains 15 residues. V lost 1 base and J lost 13, with 19 bases in between. CDR3 residues: CATSDFSPEGPSQFF. The CDR3 DNA reads as TGTGCCACCAGTGATTTTTCGCCAGAGGGTCCTTCTCAGTTCTTC.

The genes are TRBV6-5 and TRBJ2-1, with 7 positions matching TRBD2. Trimming at V came to 2 bases and at J to 6 bases, leaving 4 bases not matched to a gene. Germline CDR1 reads MNHEY; CDR2 reads SVGAGI. The CDR3 contains 14 residues. As DNA, the CDR3 is TGTGCCAGCAGTTACCCGGTAGCGGGCAATGAGCAGTTCTTC. It encodes CASSYPVAGNEQFF.

The chain has TRBV15 and TRBJ2-1; 7 nucleotides agree with TRBD2. CDR3 length: 13 amino acids. Losses at the gene ends were 3 bases for V and 9 bases for J; bases not matched to a gene: 5. The germline V gene encodes CDR1 LNHNV and CDR2 YYDKDF (reference sequence). The CDR3 spells CATSSWGGVEQFF. CDR3 DNA sequence: TGTGCCACCAGCAGTTGGGGGGGGGTTGAGCAGTTCTTC.

The sample holds a few counts of this clonotype. This chain uses TRBV11-2 with TRBJ2-3; either TRBD1 or TRBD2 may supply D (6 bases each). This CDR3 spans 15 amino acids. Germline V gene data show CDR1 as SGHAT and CDR2 as FQNNGV. The ends were cut back, 2 bases at V and 1 base at J, with 10 bases in the middle. CDR3: CASSLWGAGTDTQYF. As DNA, the CDR3 is TGTGCCAGCAGCTTATGGGGGGCGGGCACAGATACGCAGTATTTT.

This clonotype has only a few counts. The V and J genes are TRBV10-3 and TRBJ2-7, with a possible D match to TRBD2 (6 bases). Looked up from germline, CDR1 is ENHRY and CDR2 is SYGVKD. V was clipped by 5 bases and J by 5 bases, with 7 bases between them. The CDR3 is 11 residues long. CDR3 amino acids: CAISPGDEQYF. As DNA, the CDR3 is TGTGCCATCAGTCCGGGGGACGAGCAGTACTTC.

This clonotype has a handful of counts. The genes are TRBV12-3 or TRBV12-4 and TRBJ2-1; tentatively, D is TRBD2 (6 bases). Between the trimmed V and J ends, which lost 6 bases and 0 bases, there was a span of 21 bases. The CDR3 spans 18 residues. The CDR3 DNA sequence: TGTGCCAGCAGGCCCTACATAGCGGCACCCAACTCCTACAATGAGCAGTTCTTC. Protein sequence: CASRPYIAAPNSYNEQFF.

The sample holds a few counts of this clonotype. The gene calls are TRBV11-1 and TRBJ2-7; TRBD2 is a possible D gene (5 bases). Trimming shortened V by 7 bases and J by 1 base, and 23 bases separated the two germline ends. CDR1 is SGHAT and CDR2 is FQDESV in the germline V gene (reference sequence). The length of the CDR3 is 17 residues. This CDR3 reads CASTPVPGKGESYEQYF. In DNA, the CDR3 is TGTGCCAGCACCCCCGTCCCGGGAAAAGGAGAATCCTACGAGCAGTACTTC. Full variable domain (remainder filled in from reference TRBV11-1 and TRBJ2-7): EAEVAQSPRYKITEKSQAVAFWCDPISGHATLYWYRQILGQGPELLVQFQDESVVDDSQLPKDRFSAERLKGVDSTLKIQPAELGDSAMYLCASTPVPGKGESYEQYFGPGTRLTVT.

V is TRBV28 and J is TRBJ2-4; 7 nucleotides line up with TRBD1. V dropped 5 bases and J dropped 7; count of bases not matched to a gene: 5. CDR1 and CDR2 from the germline V gene are MDHEN and SYDVKM. There are 13 residues in the CDR3. The CDR3 region has the DNA TGTGCCAGCAGTGTGACAGGGTGGAACATTCAGTACTTC. Translating it yields CASSVTGWNIQYF.

A few counts support this clonotype. CDR3 residues: CASSLGVKGNTEAFF. In nucleotides, the CDR3 is TGTGCCAGCAGCTTAGGCGTTAAGGGAAACACTGAAGCTTTCTTT. The chain joins TRBV7-9 to TRBJ1-1; D uncertain. The V and J ends lost 1 base and 2 bases respectively, with 11 bases between them. CDR1 is SEHNR and CDR2 is FQNEAQ in the germline V gene (reference sequence). The CDR3 runs 15 residues.